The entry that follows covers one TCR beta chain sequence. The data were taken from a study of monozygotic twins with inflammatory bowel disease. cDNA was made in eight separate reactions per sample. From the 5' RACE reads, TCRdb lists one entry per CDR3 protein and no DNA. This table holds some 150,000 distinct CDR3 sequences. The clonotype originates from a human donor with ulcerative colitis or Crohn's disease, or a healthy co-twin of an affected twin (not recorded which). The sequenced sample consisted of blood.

The CDR3: CASSDTRRFRYF. This chain joins TRBV14 and TRBJ2-3; TCRdb's D call, TRBD1, is unchecked because there is no DNA. Germline-derived CDR1 and CDR2 are SGHDN and FVKESK. The CDR3 contains 12 residues.